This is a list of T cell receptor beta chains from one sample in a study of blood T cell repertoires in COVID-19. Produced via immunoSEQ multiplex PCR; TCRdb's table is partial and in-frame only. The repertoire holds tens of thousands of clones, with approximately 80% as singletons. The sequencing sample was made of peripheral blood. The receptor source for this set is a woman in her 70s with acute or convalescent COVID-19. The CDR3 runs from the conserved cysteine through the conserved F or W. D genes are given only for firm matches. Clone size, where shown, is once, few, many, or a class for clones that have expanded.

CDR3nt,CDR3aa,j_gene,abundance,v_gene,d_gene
TGTGCCAGTAGTATATCGAGAGGGCTGAGCAATCAGCCCCAGCATTTT,CASSISRGLSNQPQHF,TRBJ1-5,-,TRBV19,-
TGTGCCAGCAGCTTAGTTCGGCAGGGGGAGACCCAGTACTTC,CASSLVRQGETQYF,TRBJ2-5,-,TRBV11-2,-
TGTGCCAGCAGTTCGTCCCGGGACAGTTATCGCTCTGGGGCCAACGTCCTGACTTTC,CASSSSRDSYRSGANVLTF,TRBJ2-6,-,TRBV27,TRBD1
TGTGCCAGCAGTTATCCAGACTCCAAAGAGACCCAGTACTTC,CASSYPDSKETQYF,TRBJ2-5,-,TRBV6-2/TRBV6-3,-
TGCGCCAGCAGTCACACAGGGGTTCGGGAAAAACTGTTTTTT,CASSHTGVREKLFF,TRBJ1-4,-,TRBV23-1,TRBD1
TGTGCCAGCAGTTCAGATGCCGGGTTAGGTGACTATGGCTACACCTTC,CASSSDAGLGDYGYTF,TRBJ1-2,-,TRBV6-5,-
TGTGCCAGCAGCCAAGGGCTTGATTTTGGAGGAACCACTGAAGCTTTCTTT,CASSQGLDFGGTTEAFF,TRBJ1-1,-,TRBV4-2,-
TGTGCCAGCAGCCGGGGAGACACCATATATTTT,CASSRGDTIYF,TRBJ1-3,-,TRBV5-4,-
TGTGCCAGCTCCCAAACTGGGACAGGGACGCCAGATACGCAGTATTTT,CASSQTGTGTPDTQYF,TRBJ2-3,few,TRBV18,TRBD1
TGTGCCAGCAGGGACAGGGAAAGTAAGAACTATGGCTACACCTTC,CASRDRESKNYGYTF,TRBJ1-2,-,TRBV7-2,TRBD1
TGTGCCAGCAGCTCCTTGGGGGGAGGCTACACCTTC,CASSSLGGGYTF,TRBJ1-2,-,TRBV7-9,-
TGTGCCAGCAGCCCTTGGGGGGGAGCGGACACTGAAGCTTTCTTT,CASSPWGGADTEAFF,TRBJ1-1,few,TRBV7-9,-
TGTGCCAGCAGCCGCGGGACTACCTACGAGCAGTACTTC,CASSRGTTYEQYF,TRBJ2-7,-,TRBV6-2/TRBV6-3,TRBD2
TGCGCCAGCAGCTCGGGACAGGGGAGCGGGGGGCCCCGCTACAATGAGCAGTTCTTC,CASSSGQGSGGPRYNEQFF,TRBJ2-1,-,TRBV5-1,-
TGTGCCAGCAGCTTAGCGGGGGTCACAGATACGCAGTATTTT,CASSLAGVTDTQYF,TRBJ2-3,-,TRBV7-3,TRBD2
TGTGCCAGCAGCTCCGGGAGGATAGATTCACCCCTCCACTTT,CASSSGRIDSPLHF,TRBJ1-6,-,TRBV7-9,-
TGTGCCAGCAGGGGGGGGGCTAGCGGGGACAATGAGCAGTTCTTC,CASRGGASGDNEQFF,TRBJ2-1,-,TRBV27,TRBD2
TGCGCCAGCAGCTTGGGCGTTTACGGCTACACCTTC,CASSLGVYGYTF,TRBJ1-2,-,TRBV5-1,-
TGTGCCAGCAGCCCTATGGCCGCCATCGGGGACTACAATGAGCAGTTCTTC,CASSPMAAIGDYNEQFF,TRBJ2-1,-,TRBV7-3,-
TGTGCCAGTAGTCAAGGACGGAGTCTATTCGGAGGGACTGAAGCTTTCTTT,CASSQGRSLFGGTEAFF,TRBJ1-1,-,TRBV19,-
TGTGCCAGCAACTTACAGGGCGCCACTGAAGCTTTCTTT,CASNLQGATEAFF,TRBJ1-1,-,TRBV2,-
TGTGCCAGCAGCGGGGGGTGGCGCAATCAGCCCCAGCATTTT,CASSGGWRNQPQHF,TRBJ1-5,-,TRBV5-5,-
TGTGCCAGCAGGTTACCCCCGGGACAGGACTATGGCTACACCTTC,CASRLPPGQDYGYTF,TRBJ1-2,-,TRBV28,TRBD1
TGTGCCAGCTCACCATCTCGCCAAGAGACCCAGTACTTC,CASSPSRQETQYF,TRBJ2-5,-,TRBV18,-
TGTGCCAGCAGCTCCCTAACTAGATTCGAGCAGTACTTC,CASSSLTRFEQYF,TRBJ2-7,-,TRBV11-2,-
TGTGCCAGCAGTGGCCCAGGGACTGAAGCTTTCTTT,CASSGPGTEAFF,TRBJ1-1,few,TRBV28,-
TGTGCCAGCAGTGAAGGGGGCAGGGAGGGTCAGCCCCAGCATTTT,CASSEGGREGQPQHF,TRBJ1-5,once,TRBV2,-
TGTGCCAGCAGCTGGGCGACAGGGGGTCCCTACGAGCAGTACTTC,CASSWATGGPYEQYF,TRBJ2-7,-,TRBV7-9,TRBD1
TGCGCCAGCAGCTTGGAGCGGGCAGTCTCCTACGAGCAGTACTTC,CASSLERAVSYEQYF,TRBJ2-7,-,TRBV5-1,-
TGTGCTAGCAGCTTAGAGGTAGCGGGAGCGAATGAGCAGTTCTTC,CASSLEVAGANEQFF,TRBJ2-1,-,TRBV7-7,TRBD2
TGTGCCAGCAGTTTAATAGCAGGGGGCTACGAGCAGTACTTC,CASSLIAGGYEQYF,TRBJ2-7,once,TRBV27,TRBD1
TGTGCCAGCAAGGGTGGACAGAGTACCAATGAGCAGTTCTTC,CASKGGQSTNEQFF,TRBJ2-1,-,TRBV2,-
TGTGCCAGCAGCCCATATGGACAGGGGGCAACTGATGACTATGGCTACACCTTC,CASSPYGQGATDDYGYTF,TRBJ1-2,-,TRBV3-1/TRBV3-2,TRBD1
TGTGCCAGCAGCCCAGGGACTAGCCTGTACCAAGAGACCCAGTACTTC,CASSPGTSLYQETQYF,TRBJ2-5,many,TRBV9,TRBD2
TGTGCCAGCAGTGAAAGTTGGGCCACCTACGAGCAGTACTTC,CASSESWATYEQYF,TRBJ2-7,-,TRBV6-1,-
TGTGCCAGCAGTTACCCCCCACTTACTTTCTTT,CASSYPPLTFF,TRBJ1-1,-,TRBV6-5,-
TGCAGCGTTGAAGCCCCTGGGGGGTTGTTTTTT,CSVEAPGGLFF,TRBJ1-4,-,TRBV29-1,-
TGTGCCAGCAGCCAGGCGGGAGAGGCAGATACGCAGTATTTT,CASSQAGEADTQYF,TRBJ2-3,-,TRBV4-2,TRBD2
TGTGCCAGCAGCTGGGGACAGGGAGGAGAGACCCAGTACTTC,CASSWGQGGETQYF,TRBJ2-5,-,TRBV3-1/TRBV3-2,TRBD1
TGCGCCAGCAGCTTGGGGCCCGGGACAGGGGGCCGAGCTTTCTTT,CASSLGPGTGGRAFF,TRBJ1-1,-,TRBV5-1,TRBD1
TGTGCCAGCAGTGAAGAGAGTGGGAGGGCCGCCTACAATGAGCAGTTCTTC,CASSEESGRAAYNEQFF,TRBJ2-1,-,TRBV6-1,TRBD2
TGTGCCATCAGCATGACCACAGGAGCTAATTCACCCCTCCACTTT,CAISMTTGANSPLHF,TRBJ1-6,-,TRBV10-3,-